This entry describes one T cell receptor beta chain. The ends lost 6 bases at V and 7 bases at J; junction bases unmatched: 12. Germline V gene sequence: CDR1 SGHRS, CDR2 YFSETQ. CDR3 length: 17 residues. Repertoires were generated with immunoSEQ multiplex PCR, while TCRdb's copy carries only in-frame clones and drops some. Of about 350,000 clones listed, 80% to 90% were seen once; the top ten hold about 5%. These data come from a study of blood T cell repertoires in COVID-19. Sequencing was carried out using PBMCs or T cells enriched from blood (not recorded which). The receptor was derived from a woman under 40 who had recovered from COVID-19. This chain links TRBV5-1 with TRBJ2-1; 14 positions agree with TRBD2. In DNA, the CDR3 is TGCGCCAGCACTCACTCTCTTGGGACTAGCGGGGGTAATGAGCAGTTCTTC. The encoded protein is CASTHSLGTSGGNEQFF. Combining the CDR3 with reference TRBV5-1 and TRBJ2-1 gives the whole variable domain KAGVTQTPRYLIKTRGQQVTLSCSPISGHRSVSWYQQTPGQGLQFLFEYFSETQRNKGNFPGRFSGRQFSNSRSEMNVSTLELGDSALYLCASTHSLGTSGGNEQFFGPGTRLTVL.